Below, one T cell receptor beta chain is given with its context. No antigen is known for it. V was pared by 4 bases and J by 0 bases, with 5 bases between. CDR3 size: 12 residues. CDR1 is SGHNT and CDR2 is YYREEE in the germline V gene (reference sequence). This record belongs to a study of cytomegalovirus exposure and HLA in healthy donors. Overall study: In a later analysis, it was reported that the approximately 110 validation repertoires had been produced on the same platform as the roughly 700 repertoires belonging to the first cohort. Study-wide results and caveats: Reported results showed that the classifier diagnosed cytomegalovirus status with high specificity and sensitivity.

Clones were read by immunoSEQ multiplex PCR, and TCRdb kept only the in-frame ones, dropping some. The table includes approximately 270,000 clones, over 75% detected once. This TCR was recovered from a young man in good health and CMV-seropositive. The chain employs TRBV5-4 and TRBJ2-7; D gene ambiguous. Input material: PBMCs. CDR3 nucleotides: TGTGCCAGCAGCACACACTCCTACGAGCAGTACTTC. It specifies CASSTHSYEQYF.